This TCR beta chain was captured in a study of blood T cell repertoires in COVID-19. At the level of the study: Material from acute and convalescent COVID-19 was sourced from the United States, Italy and Spain. Sample material is recorded as cDNA or gDNA derived from T cells, B-cell-depleted T cells, or PBMCs.

The V gene's germline CDR1 is ENHRY and CDR2 SYGVKD. Trimming cost V 0 bases and J 6 bases; bases outside gene matches: 4. The CDR3 runs to 14 residues. This clone was observed a handful of times. How the authors handled the data: How many nucleated cells were present was estimated from reference gene primer amplification. Only in-frame clones appear in the TCRdb table, and some are missing; sequencing was by immunoSEQ multiplex PCR. Clone size and V and J calls were adopted from that table, with D and trimming inferred from the DNA. The repertoire consists of 25,000 to 35,000 clones, with about 89% occurring once and the leading ten covering around 0.55%.

The chain links TRBV10-3 to TRBJ1-1, with TRBD1 identical over 7 bases. Material: peripheral blood. This sequence originates from a woman in her 40s with active or convalescent COVID-19. CDR3 bases: TGTGCCATCAGTGAGTCGAGGACAGGTGCTGAAGCTTTCTTT. Translating it yields CAISESRTGAEAFF.